The source of this T cell receptor (beta chain) is a study of CD8 T cells in Susac syndrome. This CDR3 has 14 amino acids. Per the germline V gene, CDR1 is DFQATT and CDR2 is SNEGSKA (reference sequence). With 4 bases removed from V and 5 bases from J, the gap between germline ends came to 14 bases. It was with random hexamers that roughly 0.5 to 1 ug RNA was reverse transcribed. Multiplex immunoSEQ PCR targeted 54 Vbeta and 13 Jbeta TCR beta segments. TCRdb redid the calling of the immunoSEQ multiplex PCR reads with MiXCR, one entry per CDR3 protein. The table shows 150,000 to 200,000 distinct CDR3 sequences, with about 96% occurring only once.

Material: CD4+ T cells from PBMCs. This clonotype was sampled from a human donor with Susac syndrome. The genes are TRBV20-1 and TRBJ1-4, with D unclear. CDR3 DNA sequence: TGCAGTGCTACCTCGAGTGGGTGGAATGAAAAACTGTTTTTT. Translated, it gives CSATSSGWNEKLFF.